A selection of T cell receptor beta chains follows, all from one sample in a study of shared clonotypes between healthy human individuals. Data came from immunoSEQ multiplex PCR; TCRdb stores just in-frame clones and leaves some out. The sample lists 1.5 million to 2.5 million clones; about 95% were seen once. The sample consisted of naive CD8+ T cells sorted from blood. The origin of the receptors is a man between 18 and 29 years old in good health. CDR3s include the opening cysteine and the closing phenylalanine or tryptophan. The D gene is left open where the match is weak. Some rows mark clone size as missing; the rest say once, few, many or name a class of expanded clone.

d_call: NA
j_call: TRBJ1-1
v_call: TRBV4-3
clone_size: NA
cdr3_nt: TGCGCCAGCAGCCAAGACCCTAAGGGGTTTCCGTTCGCTTTCTTT
cdr3_aa: CASSQDPKGFPFAFF

d_call: NA
j_call: TRBJ2-7
v_call: TRBV10-2
clone_size: NA
cdr3_nt: TGCGCCAGCAGTGAGAGGCGGGGGCACACGGAGGAGTACTTC
cdr3_aa: CASSERRGHTEEYF

d_call: TRBD2
j_call: TRBJ2-5
v_call: TRBV7-9
clone_size: NA
cdr3_nt: TGTGCCAGCAGCTTAACTCCGGGACTAGCGGGTTGGGAGACCCAGTACTTC
cdr3_aa: CASSLTPGLAGWETQYF

d_call: NA
j_call: TRBJ1-5
v_call: TRBV27
clone_size: NA
cdr3_nt: TGTGCCAGCTCACTGGACCGCCTCTGGCCCCAGCATTTT
cdr3_aa: CASSLDRLWPQHF

d_call: TRBD1
j_call: TRBJ2-5
v_call: TRBV5-1
clone_size: NA
cdr3_nt: TGCGCCAGCAGCTTGTCTCCAGGGGGCGAAGAGACCCAGTACTTC
cdr3_aa: CASSLSPGGEETQYF

d_call: TRBD1
j_call: TRBJ2-7
v_call: TRBV28
clone_size: NA
cdr3_nt: TGTGCCAGCAGCTCTCCCCCCGGGACAGCTGACTCCTACGAGCAGTACTTC
cdr3_aa: CASSSPPGTADSYEQYF

d_call: NA
j_call: TRBJ1-5
v_call: TRBV11-3
clone_size: NA
cdr3_nt: TGTGCCAGCAGCTCGGCCGGACCCCTCTCCGACCCTAGCAATCAGCCCCAGCATTTT
cdr3_aa: CASSSAGPLSDPSNQPQHF

d_call: NA
j_call: TRBJ1-6
v_call: TRBV27
clone_size: few
cdr3_nt: TGTGCCAGCAGTTTCGCAGGGGATTCTTCACCCCTCCACTTT
cdr3_aa: CASSFAGDSSPLHF

d_call: NA
j_call: TRBJ1-1
v_call: TRBV6-1
clone_size: NA
cdr3_nt: TGTGCCAGCAGTGACGGGGCGCCGAACACTGAAGCTTTCTTT
cdr3_aa: CASSDGAPNTEAFF

d_call: NA
j_call: TRBJ2-1
v_call: TRBV7-2
clone_size: NA
cdr3_nt: TGTGCCAGCAGCTTAGAACAGATATACAATGAGCAGTTCTTC
cdr3_aa: CASSLEQIYNEQFF

d_call: TRBD1
j_call: TRBJ2-2
v_call: TRBV4-3
clone_size: NA
cdr3_nt: TGCGCCAGCAGCCAAGGCAGGGGGCGGAACACCGGGGAGCTGTTTTTT
cdr3_aa: CASSQGRGRNTGELFF

d_call: TRBD1
j_call: TRBJ1-5
v_call: TRBV27
clone_size: NA
cdr3_nt: TGTGCCAGCAGTATGGCCGGGACAGGGGGCAATCAGCCCCAGCATTTT
cdr3_aa: CASSMAGTGGNQPQHF

d_call: NA
j_call: TRBJ1-1
v_call: TRBV7-9
clone_size: NA
cdr3_nt: TGTGCCAGCAGCGGGTCGGGGACTGAAGCTTTCTTT
cdr3_aa: CASSGSGTEAFF

d_call: NA
j_call: TRBJ1-1
v_call: TRBV4-2
clone_size: NA
cdr3_nt: TGTGCCAGCAGCCAACATCGTAGGGACATGAACACTGAAGCTTTCTTT
cdr3_aa: CASSQHRRDMNTEAFF

d_call: TRBD1
j_call: TRBJ1-2
v_call: TRBV7-9
clone_size: once
cdr3_nt: TGTGCCAGCAGCCCAGGACAGGGTCTACTCGATGGCTACACCTTC
cdr3_aa: CASSPGQGLLDGYTF

d_call: NA
j_call: TRBJ2-7
v_call: TRBV7-9
clone_size: NA
cdr3_nt: TGTGCCAGCAGCTTCGAGGGGGACTACGAGCAGTACTTC
cdr3_aa: CASSFEGDYEQYF

d_call: TRBD1
j_call: TRBJ2-1
v_call: TRBV6-5
clone_size: NA
cdr3_nt: TGTGCCAGCAGTTACCTCGCAGGGGGACACAATGAGCAGTTCTTC
cdr3_aa: CASSYLAGGHNEQFF

d_call: TRBD2
j_call: TRBJ2-3
v_call: TRBV5-4
clone_size: NA
cdr3_nt: TGTGCCAGCGACAAATCTAGCGGGGGCACCACAGATACGCAGTATTTT
cdr3_aa: CASDKSSGGTTDTQYF

d_call: TRBD2
j_call: TRBJ2-5
v_call: TRBV18
clone_size: once
cdr3_nt: TGTGCCAGCTCACCACCGTGGCTAGCGGGAGTACGGGAGACCCAGTACTTC
cdr3_aa: CASSPPWLAGVRETQYF

d_call: TRBD1
j_call: TRBJ2-7
v_call: TRBV5-1
clone_size: NA
cdr3_nt: TGCGCCAGCAGCCCAATGCCACAGGGGGCACAATACGAGCAGTACTTC
cdr3_aa: CASSPMPQGAQYEQYF

d_call: NA
j_call: TRBJ2-7
v_call: TRBV4-1
clone_size: NA
cdr3_nt: TGCGCCAGCAGCCAAGATATTAGGGGGGCGTCCTACGAGCAGTACTTC
cdr3_aa: CASSQDIRGASYEQYF

d_call: NA
j_call: TRBJ1-4
v_call: TRBV20-1
clone_size: NA
cdr3_nt: TGCAGTGCCCCCTGGGGGGGTGAACTGTTTTTT
cdr3_aa: CSAPWGGELFF

d_call: NA
j_call: TRBJ1-2
v_call: TRBV9
clone_size: NA
cdr3_nt: TGTGCCAGCAGCGCCTGGGGGGAGGGCAACTATGGCTACACCTTC
cdr3_aa: CASSAWGEGNYGYTF

d_call: TRBD1
j_call: TRBJ1-2
v_call: TRBV9
clone_size: NA
cdr3_nt: TGTGCCAGCAGCTTCGGGACAGCGGCTAACTATGGCTACACCTTC
cdr3_aa: CASSFGTAANYGYTF

d_call: TRBD1
j_call: TRBJ1-3
v_call: TRBV5-4
clone_size: NA
cdr3_nt: TGTGCCAGCAGCGTACAGGGGGCGCTGGGAAACACCATATATTTT
cdr3_aa: CASSVQGALGNTIYF

d_call: NA
j_call: TRBJ2-7
v_call: TRBV5-6
clone_size: NA
cdr3_nt: TGTGCCAGCAGCTTGGTGACGGAGCACTACGAGCAGTACTTC
cdr3_aa: CASSLVTEHYEQYF

d_call: NA
j_call: TRBJ2-5
v_call: TRBV7-9
clone_size: NA
cdr3_nt: TGTGCCAGCAGCTCCCCGGGACTCCAAGAGACCCAGTACTTC
cdr3_aa: CASSSPGLQETQYF

d_call: NA
j_call: TRBJ1-1
v_call: TRBV27
clone_size: NA
cdr3_nt: TGTGCCAGCAGCGGCGGGACCACTGAAGCTTTCTTT
cdr3_aa: CASSGGTTEAFF

d_call: NA
j_call: TRBJ2-4
v_call: TRBV29-1
clone_size: once
cdr3_nt: TGCAGCGTTGGGGCTGAGACAGAAGCTTATTTAGCCAAAAACATTCAGTACTTC
cdr3_aa: CSVGAETEAYLAKNIQYF

d_call: NA
j_call: TRBJ2-7
v_call: TRBV28
clone_size: NA
cdr3_nt: TGTGCCAGCAGTTTTAGACCCTACGAGCAGTACTTC
cdr3_aa: CASSFRPYEQYF

d_call: TRBD1
j_call: TRBJ1-1
v_call: TRBV5-4
clone_size: NA
cdr3_nt: TGTGCCAGCAGCCCCGGACAGGGGTACACTGAAGCTTTCTTT
cdr3_aa: CASSPGQGYTEAFF

d_call: NA
j_call: TRBJ2-1
v_call: TRBV20-1
clone_size: NA
cdr3_nt: TGCAGTGCCCTTTACAATGAGCAGTTCTTC
cdr3_aa: CSALYNEQFF

d_call: NA
j_call: TRBJ2-5
v_call: TRBV4-3
clone_size: NA
cdr3_nt: TGCGCCAGCAGCCAAGATTGGGCCTCGGAAGTTGGGACCCAGTACTTC
cdr3_aa: CASSQDWASEVGTQYF

d_call: TRBD1
j_call: TRBJ2-7
v_call: TRBV11-3
clone_size: NA
cdr3_nt: TGTGCCAGCAGCCCAGTGGACAGGGGAGTCCACGAGCAGTACTTC
cdr3_aa: CASSPVDRGVHEQYF

d_call: TRBD1
j_call: TRBJ1-5
v_call: TRBV4-1
clone_size: NA
cdr3_nt: TGCGCCAGCAGCCAAATGGGGACAGGCAGGCAGCCCCAGCATTTT
cdr3_aa: CASSQMGTGRQPQHF

d_call: NA
j_call: TRBJ2-5
v_call: TRBV4-3
clone_size: NA
cdr3_nt: TGCGCCAGCAGCCAAGACGACGACGGGTCCCAAGAGACCCAGTACTTC
cdr3_aa: CASSQDDDGSQETQYF

d_call: NA
j_call: TRBJ1-4
v_call: TRBV28
clone_size: NA
cdr3_nt: TGTGCCAGCAGCCCCCCCTGGTCCTATGAAAAACTGTTTTTT
cdr3_aa: CASSPPWSYEKLFF

d_call: TRBD1
j_call: TRBJ1-2
v_call: TRBV28
clone_size: NA
cdr3_nt: TGTGCCAGCAGTTCCGCAAGGGACAGACTTAACTATGGCTACACCTTC
cdr3_aa: CASSSARDRLNYGYTF

d_call: NA
j_call: TRBJ2-5
v_call: TRBV4-3
clone_size: NA
cdr3_nt: TGCGCCAGCAGCCGAATTTTTGCGGCCCAAGAGACCCAGTACTTC
cdr3_aa: CASSRIFAAQETQYF

d_call: NA
j_call: TRBJ2-7
v_call: TRBV21-1
clone_size: NA
cdr3_nt: TGTGCCAGCAGCAAAAAATCCCTCGCCTGTGTTTACGAGCAGTACTTC
cdr3_aa: CASSKKSLACVYEQYF

d_call: NA
j_call: TRBJ2-7
v_call: TRBV9
clone_size: NA
cdr3_nt: TGTGCCAGCAGCGGATCTTCGGGGGAGAGCTCCTACGAGCAGTACTTC
cdr3_aa: CASSGSSGESSYEQYF

d_call: TRBD1
j_call: TRBJ2-6
v_call: TRBV27
clone_size: NA
cdr3_nt: TGTGCCAGCAGACCAGGGGGACCCTGGGCCAACGTCCTGACTTTC
cdr3_aa: CASRPGGPWANVLTF

d_call: NA
j_call: TRBJ1-6
v_call: TRBV28
clone_size: NA
cdr3_nt: TGTGCCAGCAGTTTTGAGTCTGCTGGGGTTTCACCCCTCCACTTT
cdr3_aa: CASSFESAGVSPLHF

d_call: NA
j_call: TRBJ2-7
v_call: TRBV7-9
clone_size: NA
cdr3_nt: TGTGCCAGCAGCGCCGAGACAGGGAGGTACGAGCAATACTTC
cdr3_aa: CASSAETGRYEQYF

d_call: NA
j_call: TRBJ1-4
v_call: TRBV30
clone_size: NA
cdr3_nt: TGTGCCTGGAGTTCGGGGGCTATCAGTGAAAAACTGTTTTTT
cdr3_aa: CAWSSGAISEKLFF

d_call: NA
j_call: TRBJ2-2
v_call: TRBV27
clone_size: NA
cdr3_nt: TGTGCCAGCAGTTGGGGCCGCACCGGGGAGCTGTTTTTT
cdr3_aa: CASSWGRTGELFF

d_call: NA
j_call: TRBJ2-1
v_call: TRBV9
clone_size: NA
cdr3_nt: TGTGCCAGCAGCTCCAGTTTTTCGGGGGCCTTGGATGAGCAGTTCTTC
cdr3_aa: CASSSSFSGALDEQFF

d_call: TRBD1
j_call: TRBJ1-5
v_call: TRBV6-1
clone_size: NA
cdr3_nt: TGTGCCAGCAGTGAACTGACAGGGAGCAATCAGCCCCAGCATTTT
cdr3_aa: CASSELTGSNQPQHF

d_call: NA
j_call: TRBJ1-1
v_call: TRBV14
clone_size: NA
cdr3_nt: TGTGCCAGCAGCCAAGTCAGGTACACTGAAGCTTTCTTT
cdr3_aa: CASSQVRYTEAFF